Listed here are 15 T cell receptor beta chains from one sample, sequenced in a study of blood T cell repertoires in COVID-19. The repertoire was sequenced with immunoSEQ multiplex PCR; TCRdb's copy has only in-frame clones and lacks some. The table records around 200,000 clones, 86% of them present only once. Sequenced material: PBMCs or T cells enriched from blood (not recorded which). The receptors were sampled from a young woman who had been exposed to COVID-19.

The genes are TRBV29-1 and TRBJ2-6; D might be TRBD2 (7 bases). Germline V CDR1 and CDR2: SQVTM, ANQGSEA. The CDR3 loop spans 15 amino acids. Trimming cost V 8 bases and J 2 bases, with 16 bases left between them. The CDR3 loop is CSYLGGAAGANVLTF. The CDR3 DNA is TGCAGCTATCTGGGGGGGGCCGCTGGGGCCAACGTCCTGACTTTC. Variable domain in full (rest from reference TRBV29-1 and TRBJ2-6): SAVISQKPSRDICQRGTSLTIQCQVDSQVTMMFWYRQQPGQSLTLIATANQGSEATYESGFVIDKFPISRPNLTFSTLTVSNMSPEDSSIYLCSYLGGAAGANVLTFGAGSRLTVL.

The V and J genes are TRBV28 and TRBJ2-2; 10 nucleotides agree with TRBD1. Germline CDR1 MDHEN, CDR2 SYDVKM. This CDR3 is built from 15 residues. J gave up 6 bases and V 7 bases, and 8 bases lay outside the gene matches. CDR3 protein: CASKAGTGVSGELFF. The CDR3 DNA reads TGTGCCAGCAAGGCAGGGACAGGGGTGTCCGGGGAGCTGTTTTTT.

This clone was counted once. The chain joins TRBV6-1 to TRBJ1-4, with unresolved D. Germline CDR1 MNHNS, CDR2 SASEGT. The V end lost 0 bases, the J end lost 10 bases, and 12 bases lay between the germline ends. The length of the CDR3 is 14 residues. CDR3 sequence (DNA): TGTGCCAGCAGTGAAGCGAGGGCCGGCGGAAAACTGTTTTTT. It is translated as CASSEARAGGKLFF.

J is TRBJ1-1 and V is TRBV9, with 9 bases that match TRBD1. This CDR3 comprises 14 residues. J gave up 5 bases and V 3 bases, and 5 bases lay outside the gene matches. Germline V gene sequence: CDR1 SGDLS, CDR2 YYNGEE. CDR3 DNA: TGTGCCAGCAGCGCAACAGGGGGCGGAACTGAAGCTTTCTTT. Encoded protein: CASSATGGGTEAFF. The full variable domain, with the rest looked up from reference TRBV9 and TRBJ1-1, is DSGVTQTPKHLITATGQRVTLRCSPRSGDLSVYWYQQSLDQGLQFLIQYYNGEERAKGNILERFSAQQFPDLHSELNLSSLELGDSALYFCASSATGGGTEAFFGQGTRLTVV.

The CDR3 DNA reads TGTGCCAGCTCACCAACCCCAGGGAAGGCTAATGAAAAACTGTTTTTT. It is translated as CASSPTPGKANEKLFF. The chain recombines TRBV18 with TRBJ1-4, with TRBD1 as a possible D gene (5 bases). CDR3 length equals 16 residues. Germline CDR1 reads KGHSH; CDR2 reads LQKENI. Trimming left V 2 bases short and J 3 bases short, with 13 bases between.

Only a few counts were recorded for this clone. The genes are TRBV6-5 and TRBJ1-5; the match to TRBD1 covers 9 bases. Germline CDR1 MNHEY, CDR2 SVGAGI. V was pared by 3 bases and J by 5 bases, with 5 bases of the junction left unmatched. The CDR3 sequence is 15 residues long. CDR3 coding DNA: TGTGCCAGCAGTTATGGGGGACAGGGAGATCAGCCCCAGCATTTT. It specifies CASSYGGQGDQPQHF.

The chain employs TRBV27 and TRBJ1-1, with 7 bases fitting TRBD1. Germline CDR1 and CDR2: MNHEY and SMNVEV (reference sequence). There are 14 residues in the CDR3. Unmatched junction bases numbered 7, after V lost 5 bases and J lost 4 bases. CDR3: CASSLQGVATEAFF. CDR3 DNA: TGTGCCAGCAGTCTTCAGGGGGTGGCCACTGAAGCTTTCTTT.

This chain links TRBV20-1 with TRBJ1-2; D uncertain. The V end was cut by 5 bases, the J end by 8 bases, with 6 bases between. CDR3 length: 9 residues. In germline, CDR1 is DFQATT, CDR2 SNEGSKA (reference sequence). CDR3 nucleotide sequence: TGCAGTGCTGCGGAAGGCTACACCTTC. Residues: CSAAEGYTF.

The V and J genes are TRBV7-8 and TRBJ2-4; TRBD1 matches at 7 bases. CDR3 size: 15 residues. V shed 5 bases, J shed 2 bases, and the junction held 6 bases outside the gene matches. The V gene's germline CDR1 is SGHVS and CDR2 FQNEAQ. CDR3 protein: CASSPGDRTKNIQYF. The CDR3 DNA reads as TGTGCCAGCAGCCCAGGGGACAGAACCAAAAACATTCAGTACTTC.

This clone was detected once. This CDR3 reads CASTGTSFTDTQYF. CDR3 in DNA: TGTGCCAGTACCGGGACTAGCTTCACAGATACGCAGTATTTT. The chain is built from TRBV19 and TRBJ2-3; TRBD2 agrees at 9 bases. V shed 7 bases, J shed 2 bases, and the junction held 4 bases outside the gene matches. The CDR3 loop spans 14 amino acids. The germline V gene encodes CDR1 LNHDA and CDR2 SQIVND (reference sequence).

This clone appeared once. The chain joins TRBV2 to TRBJ1-4; D may be TRBD1 (6 bases). There are 14 residues in the CDR3. V gave up 3 bases and J gave up 5 bases, with 10 bases separating them. CDR1 SNHLY and CDR2 FYNNEI come from the germline V gene. The CDR3 bases are TGTGCCAGCAGTGAGGACAGAAGCAATGAAAAACTGTTTTTT. Its protein product is CASSEDRSNEKLFF. Together with reference TRBV2 and TRBJ1-4, the CDR3 gives the full variable domain: EPEVTQTPSHQVTQMGQEVILRCVPISNHLYFYWYRQILGQKVEFLVSFYNNEISEKSEIFDDQFSVERPDGSNFTLKIRSTKLEDSAMYFCASSEDRSNEKLFFGSGTQLSVL.

The CDR3 DNA follows: TGTGCCAGCAGCCGCACTAGTATCGTCCCGGGTTACGAGCAGTACTTC. Amino acid sequence: CASSRTSIVPGYEQYF. V is TRBV11-2 and J is TRBJ2-7; perhaps TRBD2 as D (5 bases). The CDR3 contains 16 residues. Germline V gene sequence: CDR1 SGHAT, CDR2 FQNNGV. Trimming cost V 5 bases and J 4 bases, with 21 bases left between them.

The chain combines TRBV5-1 with TRBJ2-5; 9 bases are shared with TRBD2. There are 17 residues in the CDR3. V dropped 3 bases and J dropped 5; count of bases not matched to a gene: 14. Germline CDR1 reads SGHRS; CDR2 reads YFSETQ. In DNA form, the CDR3 reads TGCGCCAGCAGCTCTCTCGGGGCGCTAGCGGGGAAGGAGACCCAGTACTTC. Amino acids: CASSSLGALAGKETQYF.

The chain couples TRBV3-1 (or the pseudogene TRBV3-2) to TRBJ1-6, with unresolved D. V was trimmed by 0 bases and J by 4 bases, leaving 10 bases between them. The CDR3 spans 16 residues. The germline V gene encodes CDR1 LGHDT and CDR2 YNNKEL (reference sequence). The CDR3 loop is CASSQDLGAYNSPLHF. The CDR3 DNA reads as TGTGCCAGCAGCCAAGATCTTGGAGCTTATAATTCACCCCTCCACTTT.

This rearrangement joins TRBV28 to TRBJ2-7; D unclear. V was cut by 4 bases and J by 3 bases, with 10 bases left in between. The CDR3 is 13 amino acids. From germline, CDR1 is MDHEN and CDR2 SYDVKM. CDR3 residues: CASSYLYSYEQYF. DNA for the CDR3: TGTGCCAGCAGTTACCTTTATAGCTACGAGCAGTACTTC.